These 8 T cell receptor beta chains were all obtained from the same sample, sequenced in a study of T cells after posttransplantation cyclophosphamide. Profiling relied on immunoSEQ multiplex PCR, and the TCRdb table lists in-frame clones only, not all of them. The table includes 7,500 to 9,500 clones, 89% detected once. The sample consisted of memory CD4+ T cells sorted from PBMCs. The receptors were sampled from a woman aged 60-75 years in good health, CMV-negative, and a related stem cell transplant donor.

The V call is TRBV27, the J call TRBJ1-2, with D unclear. The CDR3 is 13 residues long. Per germline, CDR1 MNHEY and CDR2 SMNVEV (reference sequence). Trimming took 7 bases from V and 5 from J, leaving 14 bases between them. The CDR3 here is CASMASGRYGYTF. As DNA, the CDR3 is TGTGCCAGCATGGCCTCGGGAAGGTATGGCTACACCTTC.

The chain combines TRBV6-4 with TRBJ2-2; 8 positions match TRBD1. Per germline, CDR1 MRHNA and CDR2 SNTAGT. CDR3 size: 14 residues. J gave up 7 bases and V 6 bases, and 7 bases lay outside the gene matches. The CDR3 sequence is CASSPDRVGGELFF. The CDR3 nucleotides read TGTGCCAGCAGCCCGGACAGGGTTGGCGGGGAGCTGTTTTTT.

J is TRBJ1-2 and V is TRBV7-6; 7 bases line up with TRBD1. J gave up 8 bases and V 3 bases, and 6 bases lay outside the gene matches. Germline lookup yields CDR1 SGHVS and CDR2 FNYEAQ. The CDR3 extends over 13 amino acids. This chain's CDR3 is CASSFYTGEGYTF. The DNA of the CDR3 is TGTGCCAGCAGCTTTTACACAGGGGAAGGCTACACCTTC.

The chain carries TRBV4-3 and TRBJ2-1, with 8 bases that match TRBD2. Germline assignment: CDR1 LGHNA and CDR2 YSLEER. The CDR3 extends over 17 amino acids. V shed 0 bases and J 5 bases; nucleotides not matched to a gene: 9. The CDR3 loop reads CASSQDLGTRANNEQFF. The DNA of the CDR3 is TGCGCCAGCAGCCAAGATCTAGGGACTAGGGCCAACAATGAGCAGTTCTTC.

The rearrangement joins TRBV28 to TRBJ2-6; tentatively, D is TRBD1 (5 bases). Trimming pared 5 bases from V and 4 bases from J, leaving 9 bases between. The length of the CDR3 is 14 residues. CDR1 MDHEN and CDR2 SYDVKM come from the germline V gene. The CDR3, as DNA: TGTGCCAGCAGTCCCCCAGGGGGGGCCAACGTCCTGACTTTC. Encoded protein: CASSPPGGANVLTF. The full variable domain, in which reference TRBV28 and TRBJ2-6 provide the parts outside the CDR3, is DVKVTQSSRYLVKRTGEKVFLECVQDMDHENMFWYRQDPGLGLRLIYFSYDVKMKEKGDIPEGYSVSREKKERFSLILESASTNQTSMYLCASSPPGGANVLTFGAGSRLTVL.

The gene calls are TRBV4-3 and TRBJ1-2, with 7 positions matching TRBD1. V was clipped by 2 bases and J by 0 bases; unmatched bases: 6. CDR3 length: 16 amino acids. Germline lookup yields CDR1 LGHNA and CDR2 YSLEER. The CDR3 loop reads CASSQIGTASNYGYTF. The CDR3 region has the DNA TGCGCCAGCAGCCAAATTGGGACAGCGTCTAACTATGGCTACACCTTC.

The rearrangement joins TRBV5-1 to TRBJ2-5, with 8 bases lining up with TRBD1. The CDR3 is 18 amino acids. V lost 4 bases and J lost 0; bases outside the gene matches: 14. From germline, CDR1 is SGHRS and CDR2 YFSETQ. The CDR3 sequence is CASSRSVGTGENQETQYF. The CDR3 nucleotides are TGCGCCAGCAGCCGGTCGGTCGGGACAGGAGAGAACCAAGAGACCCAGTACTTC.

This clone was recorded only once. The chain employs TRBV15 and TRBJ2-4; D unclear. The V gene lost 0 bases and the J gene lost 0 bases, with 9 bases spanning the gap. Germline CDR1 LNHNV, CDR2 YYDKDF (reference sequence). The CDR3 sequence is 16 residues long. For the CDR3, the DNA is TGTGCCACCAGCAGAGATTTACATCTAGCCAAAAACATTCAGTACTTC. Its translation is CATSRDLHLAKNIQYF. Complete variable domain (other parts from reference TRBV15 and TRBJ2-4): DAMVIQNPRYQVTQFGKPVTLSCSQTLNHNVMYWYQQKSSQAPKLLFHYYDKDFNNEADTPDNFQSRRPNTSFCFLDIRSPGLGDTAMYLCATSRDLHLAKNIQYFGAGTRLSVL.